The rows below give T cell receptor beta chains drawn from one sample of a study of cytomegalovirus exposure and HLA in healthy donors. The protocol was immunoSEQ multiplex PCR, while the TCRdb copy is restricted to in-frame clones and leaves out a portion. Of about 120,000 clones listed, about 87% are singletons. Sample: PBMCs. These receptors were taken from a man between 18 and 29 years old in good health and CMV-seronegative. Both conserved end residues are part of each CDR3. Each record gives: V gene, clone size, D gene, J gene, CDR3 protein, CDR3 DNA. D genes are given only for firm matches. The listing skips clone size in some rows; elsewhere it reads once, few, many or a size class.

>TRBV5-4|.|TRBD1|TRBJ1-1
CASSPTGVRGHTEAFF
TGTGCCAGCAGTCCGACAGGGGTTCGGGGTCACACTGAAGCTTTCTTT
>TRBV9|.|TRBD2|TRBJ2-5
CASSVATSGRGGGETQYF
TGTGCCAGCAGCGTAGCTACTAGCGGGAGAGGTGGTGGAGAGACCCAGTACTTC
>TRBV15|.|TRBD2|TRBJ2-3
CATSRDFSAGYTDTQYF
TGTGCCACCAGCAGAGATTTCTCAGCGGGGTACACAGATACGCAGTATTTT
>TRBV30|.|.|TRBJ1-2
CAWSLPETYGYTF
TGTGCCTGGAGTCTTCCGGAGACTTATGGCTACACCTTC
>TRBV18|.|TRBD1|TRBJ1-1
CASSPSTGDEAFF
TGTGCCAGCTCACCGTCGACAGGGGACGAAGCTTTCTTT
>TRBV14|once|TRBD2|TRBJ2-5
CASSPLRYLADQETQYF
TGTGCCAGCAGCCCCCTGAGGTATCTAGCGGATCAAGAGACCCAGTACTTC
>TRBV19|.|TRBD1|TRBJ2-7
CASNPGTGVAYEQYF
TGTGCCAGTAACCCCGGGACAGGGGTAGCCTACGAGCAGTACTTC
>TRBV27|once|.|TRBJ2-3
CASSPKLPYTDTQYF
TGTGCCAGCAGTCCGAAACTGCCTTACACAGATACGCAGTATTTT
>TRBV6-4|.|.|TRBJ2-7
CAVPSGPHEQYF
TGTGCCGTCCCGTCAGGCCCCCACGAGCAGTACTTC
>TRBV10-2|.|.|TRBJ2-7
CASSYRELSSYEQYF
TGCGCCAGCAGTTACAGGGAGTTAAGCTCCTACGAGCAGTACTTC
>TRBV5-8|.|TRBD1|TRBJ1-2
CASSSWDRVGGYTF
TGTGCCAGCAGCTCCTGGGACAGGGTAGGAGGCTACACCTTC
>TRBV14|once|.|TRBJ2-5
CASSQDRTAQETQYF
TGTGCCAGCAGCCAAGATCGAACAGCCCAAGAGACCCAGTACTTC
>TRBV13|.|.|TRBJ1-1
CASSFEEGTKAFF
TGTGCCAGCAGCTTCGAGGAGGGAACCAAAGCTTTCTTT
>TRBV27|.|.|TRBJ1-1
CASSSFGHNEAFF
TGTGCCAGCAGTTCTTTCGGACATAATGAAGCTTTCTTT
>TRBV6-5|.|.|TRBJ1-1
CASSYNNRVAFF
TGTGCCAGCAGTTACAATAACAGGGTAGCTTTCTTT
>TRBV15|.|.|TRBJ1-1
CATSLMNTEAFF
TGTGCCACCAGCCTTATGAACACTGAAGCTTTCTTT
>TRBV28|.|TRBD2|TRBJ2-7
CASSFLETSGGGEQYF
TGTGCCAGCAGTTTTCTTGAGACTAGCGGTGGGGGCGAGCAGTACTTC